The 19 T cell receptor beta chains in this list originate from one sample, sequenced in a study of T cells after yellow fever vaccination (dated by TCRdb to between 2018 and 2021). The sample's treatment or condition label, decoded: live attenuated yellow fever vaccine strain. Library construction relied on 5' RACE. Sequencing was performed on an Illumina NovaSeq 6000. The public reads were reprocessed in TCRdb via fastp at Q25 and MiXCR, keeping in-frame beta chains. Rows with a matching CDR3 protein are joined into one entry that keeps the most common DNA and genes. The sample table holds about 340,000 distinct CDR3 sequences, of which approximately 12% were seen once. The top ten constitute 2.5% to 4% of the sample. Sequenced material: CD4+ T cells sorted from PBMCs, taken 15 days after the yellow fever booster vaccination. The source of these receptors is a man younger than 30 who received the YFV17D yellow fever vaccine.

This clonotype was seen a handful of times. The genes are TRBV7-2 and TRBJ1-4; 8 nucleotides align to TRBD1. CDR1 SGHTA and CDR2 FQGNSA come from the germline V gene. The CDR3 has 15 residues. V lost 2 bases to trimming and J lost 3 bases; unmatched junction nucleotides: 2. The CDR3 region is CASSLQGAANEKLFF. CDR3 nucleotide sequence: TGTGCCAGCAGCTTACAGGGGGCTGCTAATGAAAAACTGTTTTTT.

For the CDR3, the DNA is TGTGCCTCACAGGGTAGTGGCTACACCTTC. Translated, it gives CASQGSGYTF. This rearrangement joins TRBV12-3 or TRBV12-4 to TRBJ1-2, with D perhaps matching TRBD1 (6 bases). V gave up 11 bases and J gave up 7 bases, with 11 bases separating them. CDR3 length: 10 amino acids.

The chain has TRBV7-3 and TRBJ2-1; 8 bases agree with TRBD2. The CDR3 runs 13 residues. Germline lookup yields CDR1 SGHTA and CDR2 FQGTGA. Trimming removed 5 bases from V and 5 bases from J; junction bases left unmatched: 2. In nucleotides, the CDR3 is TGTGCCAGCAGCGAGACTAGCGACAATGAGCAGTTCTTC. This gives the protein CASSETSDNEQFF.

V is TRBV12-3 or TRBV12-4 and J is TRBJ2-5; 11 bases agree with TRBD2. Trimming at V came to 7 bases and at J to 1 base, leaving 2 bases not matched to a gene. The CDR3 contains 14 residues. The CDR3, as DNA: TGTGCCAGCAAGCTAGCGGGGGGCCAAGAGACCCAGTACTTC. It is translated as CASKLAGGQETQYF.

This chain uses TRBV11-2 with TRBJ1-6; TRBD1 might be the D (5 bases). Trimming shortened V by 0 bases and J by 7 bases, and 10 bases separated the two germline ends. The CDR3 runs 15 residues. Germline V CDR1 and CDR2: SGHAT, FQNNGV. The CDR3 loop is CASSLEVGLNSPLHF. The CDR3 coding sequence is TGTGCCAGCAGCTTAGAGGTGGGGCTAAATTCACCCCTCCACTTT.

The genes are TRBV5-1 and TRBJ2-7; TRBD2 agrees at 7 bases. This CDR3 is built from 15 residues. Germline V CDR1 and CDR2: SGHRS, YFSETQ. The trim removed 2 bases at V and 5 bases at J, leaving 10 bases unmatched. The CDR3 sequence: CASSFSGTINDEQYV. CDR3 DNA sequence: TGCGCCAGCAGCTTCTCCGGGACTATCAACGACGAGCAGTACGTC.

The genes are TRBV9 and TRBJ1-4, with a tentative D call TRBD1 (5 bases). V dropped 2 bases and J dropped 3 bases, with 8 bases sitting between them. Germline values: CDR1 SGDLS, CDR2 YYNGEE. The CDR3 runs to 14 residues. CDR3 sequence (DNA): TGTGCCAGCAGCGTGGGACGGGCTAATGAAAAACTGTTTTTT. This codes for CASSVGRANEKLFF.

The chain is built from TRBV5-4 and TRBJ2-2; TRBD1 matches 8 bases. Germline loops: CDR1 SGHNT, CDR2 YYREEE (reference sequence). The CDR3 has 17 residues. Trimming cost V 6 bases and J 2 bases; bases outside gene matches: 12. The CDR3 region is CASTGPGTGSNTGELFF. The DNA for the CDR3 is TGTGCCAGCACTGGCCCCGGGACAGGAAGTAACACCGGGGAGCTGTTTTTT.

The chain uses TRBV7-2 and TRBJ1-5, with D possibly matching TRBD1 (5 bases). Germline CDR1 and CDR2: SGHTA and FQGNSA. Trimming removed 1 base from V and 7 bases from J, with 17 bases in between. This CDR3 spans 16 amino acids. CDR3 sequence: CASSLGWGRPQQPQHF. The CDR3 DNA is TGTGCCAGCAGCTTAGGCTGGGGACGTCCTCAGCAGCCCCAGCATTTT.

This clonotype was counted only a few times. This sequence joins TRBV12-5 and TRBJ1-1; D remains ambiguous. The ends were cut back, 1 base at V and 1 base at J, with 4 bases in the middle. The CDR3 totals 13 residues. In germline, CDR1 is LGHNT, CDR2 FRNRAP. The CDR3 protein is CASGLGANTEAFF. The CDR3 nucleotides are TGTGCTAGTGGTTTGGGGGCGAACACTGAAGCTTTCTTT.

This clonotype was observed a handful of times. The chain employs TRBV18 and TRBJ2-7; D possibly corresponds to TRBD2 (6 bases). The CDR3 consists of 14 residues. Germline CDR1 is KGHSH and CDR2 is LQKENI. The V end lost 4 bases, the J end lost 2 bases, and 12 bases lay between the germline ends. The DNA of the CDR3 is TGTGCCAGCTCACTGGTGGAGCGGGCCTACGAGCAGTACTTC. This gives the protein CASSLVERAYEQYF.

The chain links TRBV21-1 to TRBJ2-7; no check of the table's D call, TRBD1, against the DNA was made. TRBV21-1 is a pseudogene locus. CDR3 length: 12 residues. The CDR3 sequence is CASTGDWDEQYF. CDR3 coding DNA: TGTGCCAGCACAGGGGATTGGGACGAGCAGTACTTC.

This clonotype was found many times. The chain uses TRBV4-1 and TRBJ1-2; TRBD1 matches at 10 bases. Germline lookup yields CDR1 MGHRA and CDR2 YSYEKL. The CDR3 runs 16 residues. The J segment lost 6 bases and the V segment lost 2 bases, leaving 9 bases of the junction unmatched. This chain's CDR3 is CASSQPTRQGANGYTF. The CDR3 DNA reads TGCGCCAGCAGCCAACCTACGAGACAGGGGGCGAATGGCTACACCTTC.

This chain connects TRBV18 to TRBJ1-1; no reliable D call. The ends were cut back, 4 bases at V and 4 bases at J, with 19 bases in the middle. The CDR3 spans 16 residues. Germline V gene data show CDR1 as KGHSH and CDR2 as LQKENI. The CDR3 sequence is CASSLPRQEWATEAFF. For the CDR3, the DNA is TGTGCCAGCTCACTCCCACGTCAGGAGTGGGCCACTGAAGCTTTCTTT.

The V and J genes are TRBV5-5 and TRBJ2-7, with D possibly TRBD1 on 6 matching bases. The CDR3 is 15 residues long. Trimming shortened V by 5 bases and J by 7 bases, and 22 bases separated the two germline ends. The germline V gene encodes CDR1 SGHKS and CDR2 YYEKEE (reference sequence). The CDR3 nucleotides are TGTGCCAGCAGTTGGGCTTTGACAGGTAGAGAAGAGCAGTACTTC. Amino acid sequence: CASSWALTGREEQYF.

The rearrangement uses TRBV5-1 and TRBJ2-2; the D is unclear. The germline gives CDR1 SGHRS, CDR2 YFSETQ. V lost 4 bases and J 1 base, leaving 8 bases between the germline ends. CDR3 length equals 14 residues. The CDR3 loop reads CASSDPRNTGELFF. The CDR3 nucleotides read TGCGCCAGCAGCGATCCGAGGAACACCGGGGAGCTGTTTTTT.

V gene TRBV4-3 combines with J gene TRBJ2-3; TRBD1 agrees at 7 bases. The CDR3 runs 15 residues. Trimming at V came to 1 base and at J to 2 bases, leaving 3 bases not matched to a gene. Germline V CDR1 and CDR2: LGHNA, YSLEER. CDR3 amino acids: CASSQATGYTDTQYF. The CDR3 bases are TGCGCCAGCAGCCAAGCGACAGGGTACACAGATACGCAGTATTTT.

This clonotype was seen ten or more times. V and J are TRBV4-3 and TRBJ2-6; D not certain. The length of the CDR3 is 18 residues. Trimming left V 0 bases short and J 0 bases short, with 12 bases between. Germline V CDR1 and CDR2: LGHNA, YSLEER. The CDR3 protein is CASSQDWLLGSGANVLTF. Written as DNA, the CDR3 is TGCGCCAGCAGCCAAGATTGGTTGCTGGGCTCTGGGGCCAACGTCCTGACTTTC.

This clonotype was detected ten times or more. The DNA for the CDR3 is TGCAGTGCTAGGGTTGCCCAGCGGGGGGGCCAGTCTGCAGATACGCAGTATTTT. Translating gives CSARVAQRGGQSADTQYF. The gene calls are TRBV20-1 and TRBJ2-3; 10 nucleotides align to TRBD2. The length of the CDR3 is 18 residues. Germline assignment: CDR1 DFQATT and CDR2 SNEGSKA (reference sequence). J gave up 4 bases and V 3 bases, and 16 bases lay outside the gene matches.